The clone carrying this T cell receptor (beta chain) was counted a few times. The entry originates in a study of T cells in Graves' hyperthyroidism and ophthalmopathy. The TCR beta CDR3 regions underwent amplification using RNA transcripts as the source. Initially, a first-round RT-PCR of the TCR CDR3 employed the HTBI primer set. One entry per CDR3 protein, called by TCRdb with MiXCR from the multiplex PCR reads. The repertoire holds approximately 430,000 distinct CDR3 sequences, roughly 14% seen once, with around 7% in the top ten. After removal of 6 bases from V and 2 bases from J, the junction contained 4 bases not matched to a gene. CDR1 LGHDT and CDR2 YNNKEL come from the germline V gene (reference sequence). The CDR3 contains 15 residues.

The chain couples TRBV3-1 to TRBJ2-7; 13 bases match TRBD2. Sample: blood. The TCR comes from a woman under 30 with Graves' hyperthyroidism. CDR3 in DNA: TGTGCCAGCAGTAAACTAGCGGGGGGGGCCTACGAGCAGTACTTC. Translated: CASSKLAGGAYEQYF.